The T cell receptor beta chain described here comes from a study of blood T cell repertoires in COVID-19. Across the study: Samples of COVID-19 (acute and convalescent) were obtained from the United States, Italy and Spain. Nucleic acid was either cDNA or gDNA, and it came from T cells, B-cell-depleted T cells, or PBMCs.

Authors' methods: By means of reference gene primer amplification, nucleated cell counts were estimated. Generated by immunoSEQ multiplex PCR, the TCRdb table keeps only in-frame clones and is missing some. V and J calls and clone size are given by that table; D and trimming were obtained from the DNA. The sample includes tens of thousands of clones, about 88% of them seen just once. CDR1 and CDR2 from the germline V gene are PRHDT and FYEKMQ (reference sequence). With 5 bases clipped from V and 5 bases from J, the junction kept 8 bases outside the gene matches. CDR3 size: 14 residues. What was sequenced was peripheral blood. The V and J genes are TRBV13 and TRBJ2-7, with 8 positions matching TRBD1. The receptor comes from a woman aged 45-59 years with active or convalescent COVID-19. CDR3 in DNA: TGTGCCAGCAGCCCCTGGCAGGGGGCCCACGAGCAGTACTTC. It yields the protein CASSPWQGAHEQYF. Variable domain in full (rest from reference TRBV13 and TRBJ2-7): AAGVIQSPRHLIKEKRETATLKCYPIPRHDTVYWYQQGPGQDPQFLISFYEKMQSDKGSIPDRFSAQQFSDYHSELNMSSLELGDSALYFCASSPWQGAHEQYFGPGTRLTVT.